The clone carrying this TCR beta chain was counted only a few times. Its antigen is as yet unknown. This sample was taken from a study of post-analysis software for immune sequencing data. Libraries were made from TCR beta cDNA, and they carried unique molecular identifiers. TCRdb ran MiXCR on the PCR reads and lists one entry per CDR3 protein. The sample comprises almost 700,000 distinct CDR3 sequences, roughly three fifths of which are singletons, and approximately 10% rests with the top ten. Whole-study results and caveats: TRBV segments more frequent in patients than in controls numbered roughly 5 and included TRBV5-6, TRBV5-1 and TRBV20-1. Those with multiple sclerosis, the patient group, showed significantly lower normalized Chao1 diversity than controls.

With V trimmed by 0 bases and J by 4 bases, 4 bases remained unmatched. This CDR3 is built from 16 residues. Germline-derived CDR1 and CDR2 are SQVTM and ANQGSEA. The source is a girl aged 2 to 9 with multiple sclerosis. This rearrangement joins TRBV29-1 to TRBJ2-1; TRBD2 aligns across 12 bases. The sample comprised blood. The CDR3 bases are TGCAGCGTTGAAGATACTAGCGGGGGGTTATACAATGAGCAGTTCTTC. Translating gives CSVEDTSGGLYNEQFF.